This passage covers 30 T cell receptor beta chains from one sample sequenced in a study of blood T cell repertoires in COVID-19. Data came from immunoSEQ multiplex PCR; TCRdb stores just in-frame clones and leaves some out. The sample yields about 260,000 clones, 85% to 90% seen once. Sequenced input: peripheral blood. Receptors originate from a human donor in a cohort sampled during active COVID-19.

The rearrangement joins TRBV19 to TRBJ2-7, with TRBD1 as a possible D gene (5 bases). The germline V and J ends were trimmed by 4 bases and 5 bases, with 18 bases remaining between them. The CDR3 covers 15 residues. In germline, CDR1 is LNHDA, CDR2 SQIVND (reference sequence). CDR3 protein: CASSKSPGRVNEQYF. The DNA for the CDR3 is TGTGCCAGTAGTAAGTCGCCCGGCAGGGTGAACGAGCAGTACTTC.

This chain uses TRBV19 with TRBJ1-5; 9 positions agree with TRBD1. The V and J ends lost 6 bases and 5 bases, in that order; junction bases with no gene match: 8. The CDR3 is 15 residues long. CDR1 and CDR2 from the germline V gene are LNHDA and SQIVND (reference sequence). CDR3 sequence (DNA): TGTGCCAGTAGGCCCTGGACAGGGGCCGATCAGCCCCAGCATTTT. This sequence encodes CASRPWTGADQPQHF.

This clone occurred once. V is TRBV4-3 and J is TRBJ1-2; D is perhaps TRBD1 (6 bases). CDR3 length: 15 amino acids. Germline CDR1 reads LGHNA; CDR2 reads YSLEER. With 4 bases removed from V and 2 bases from J, the gap between germline ends came to 14 bases. The CDR3 loop reads CASSPGGGPNYGYTF. CDR3 nucleotide sequence: TGCGCCAGCAGCCCCGGGGGGGGGCCCAACTATGGCTACACCTTC.

The V call is TRBV7-6, the J call TRBJ2-5; TRBD1 matches 7 bases. The ends lost 1 base at V and 2 bases at J; junction bases unmatched: 7. CDR1 SGHVS and CDR2 FNYEAQ come from the germline V gene. The CDR3 length is 16 residues. CDR3 protein: CASSLETDRAQETQYF. The CDR3 nucleotides read TGTGCCAGCAGCTTAGAAACCGACAGGGCTCAAGAGACCCAGTACTTC.

This rearrangement joins TRBV3-1 (or the pseudogene TRBV3-2) to TRBJ2-3, with 12 bases identical to TRBD2. This CDR3 comprises 19 residues. Germline CDR1 and CDR2: LGHDT and YNNKEL (reference sequence). With 3 bases clipped from V and 6 bases from J, the junction kept 16 bases outside the gene matches. CDR3 loop: CASSHLSRRLAGEEDTQYF. The CDR3 DNA follows: TGTGCCAGCAGCCACCTTAGTCGCCGACTAGCGGGAGAGGAGGATACGCAGTATTTT.

V usage is TRBV28 and J usage is TRBJ2-2; the match to TRBD2 covers 12 bases. J gave up 9 bases and V 5 bases, and 13 bases lay outside the gene matches. Germline V CDR1 and CDR2: MDHEN, SYDVKM. CDR3 length equals 17 residues. The CDR3, as DNA: TGTGCCAGCAGTGGAGGGGCAGGACTAGCGGGAAGGAGGGAGCTGTTTTTT. Protein: CASSGGAGLAGRRELFF.

J is TRBJ1-5 and V is TRBV29-1, with D possibly being TRBD1 (6 bases). The germline V gene encodes CDR1 SQVTM and CDR2 ANQGSEA. With 7 bases removed from V and 4 bases from J, the gap between germline ends came to 14 bases. The CDR3 runs 13 residues. The CDR3 spells CSAAGQRNQPQHF. The CDR3 nucleotides are TGCAGCGCCGCCGGACAGCGAAATCAGCCCCAGCATTTT.

The chain carries TRBV7-8 and TRBJ2-1; possible D gene TRBD2, 6 bases. The CDR3 consists of 13 residues. Germline values: CDR1 SGHVS, CDR2 FQNEAQ. The V gene lost 2 bases and the J gene lost 6 bases, with 8 bases spanning the gap. CDR3 DNA: TGTGCCAGCAGCTTAATGCGGGGCAATGAGCAGTTCTTC. Translation: CASSLMRGNEQFF.

This sequence joins TRBV2 and TRBJ2-1, with 9 bases that match TRBD1. This CDR3 is 14 amino acids long. V lost 7 bases, J lost 4 bases, and 5 bases stayed unmatched. The germline gives CDR1 SNHLY, CDR2 FYNNEI. The CDR3 nucleotides read TGTGCCAGCATGCCGGGACAGGGTTACAATGAGCAGTTCTTC. Translation gives CASMPGQGYNEQFF.

This chain uses TRBV28 with TRBJ1-2; maybe TRBD1 (5 bases). Germline CDR1 is MDHEN and CDR2 is SYDVKM. Between the trimmed V and J ends, which lost 10 bases and 4 bases, there was a span of 16 bases. The length of the CDR3 is 13 residues. The CDR3, as DNA: TGTGCCACCGTGCGTTCGACAGCCTATGGCTACACCTTC. Translation: CATVRSTAYGYTF.

This chain uses TRBV6-5 with TRBJ2-1; 8 bases fit TRBD2. V trimming: 4 bases; J trimming: 7 bases; junction bases outside the gene matches: 9. Germline V CDR1 and CDR2: MNHEY, SVGAGI. The CDR3 is 15 amino acids. This chain's CDR3 is CASSSVGRAGNEQFF. The CDR3 nucleotides are TGTGCCAGCAGTTCAGTCGGGAGGGCCGGTAATGAGCAGTTCTTC.

The chain recombines TRBV7-2 with TRBJ1-4; 8 positions match TRBD1. The CDR3 is made up of 13 amino acids. V gave up 4 bases and J gave up 8 bases; unmatched junction bases: 3. Germline assignment: CDR1 SGHTA and CDR2 FQGNSA. DNA of the CDR3: TGTGCCAGCAGCTCACGGACAGGGGAAAAACTGTTTTTT. Translated, it gives CASSSRTGEKLFF.

The V and J genes are TRBV27 and TRBJ2-5; possible D gene TRBD2, 5 bases. This CDR3 has 11 residues. V lost 3 bases and J lost 7, with 6 bases in between. Per germline, CDR1 MNHEY and CDR2 SMNVEV (reference sequence). CDR3: CASSFGGTQYF. In nucleotides, the CDR3 is TGTGCCAGCAGTTTTGGAGGGACCCAGTACTTC.

The CDR3 protein is CASSHGGAGYTF. CDR3 bases: TGTGCCAGCAGCCACGGGGGTGCGGGCTACACCTTC. The chain joins TRBV25-1 to TRBJ1-2, with TRBD1 as a possible D gene (5 bases). CDR1 and CDR2 (germline): MGHDK, SYGVNS. V was pared by 6 bases and J by 8 bases, with 13 bases between. This CDR3 region has 12 residues.

This clone appeared a few times. The J gene is TRBJ1-1, the V gene TRBV11-2; perhaps TRBD1 as D (6 bases). The germline V gene encodes CDR1 SGHAT and CDR2 FQNNGV. With 5 bases removed from V and 1 base from J, the gap between germline ends came to 8 bases. This CDR3 contains 13 residues. CDR3 sequence reads: CASSPTGNTEAFF. The CDR3, as DNA: TGTGCCAGCAGCCCGACAGGGAACACTGAAGCTTTCTTT.

This chain connects TRBV4-1 to TRBJ2-2; TRBD1 might be the D (5 bases). CDR1 MGHRA and CDR2 YSYEKL come from the germline V gene. V dropped 0 bases and J dropped 5 bases, with 13 bases sitting between them. The CDR3 loop spans 16 amino acids. This chain's CDR3 is CASSQDSRVGTGELFF. The CDR3 nucleotides read TGCGCCAGCAGCCAAGATAGCAGGGTAGGGACCGGGGAGCTGTTTTTT.

V is TRBV7-8 and J is TRBJ1-5, with no clear D. Germline CDR1 and CDR2: SGHVS and FQNEAQ. The length of the CDR3 is 14 residues. V gave up 5 bases and J gave up 0 bases, with 8 bases separating them. CDR3 bases: TGTGCCAGCAGCCGAACAGATAGCAATCAGCCCCAGCATTTT. Protein sequence: CASSRTDSNQPQHF.

The chain is built from TRBV6-2 or TRBV6-3 and TRBJ2-1; D possibly corresponds to TRBD2 (6 bases). CDR3 length equals 17 residues. Germline CDR1 MNHEY, CDR2 SVGEGT. The ends were cut back, 6 bases at V and 9 bases at J, with 27 bases in the middle. CDR3 nucleotide sequence: TGTGCCAGCAGCAAAGACCGGGGGAGTCGCAGAACCCTTGAGCAGTTCTTC. Its translation is CASSKDRGSRRTLEQFF.

The rearrangement joins TRBV5-1 to TRBJ1-2, with 7 bases aligning to TRBD1. The germline CDR1 and CDR2 sequences are SGHRS and YFSETQ. The ends lost 3 bases at V and 8 bases at J; junction bases unmatched: 7. The CDR3 runs to 13 residues. This chain's CDR3 is CASSSETGVGYTF. The CDR3 DNA reads TGCGCCAGCAGCTCCGAAACAGGGGTCGGCTACACCTTC.

The chain joins TRBV3-1 (or the pseudogene TRBV3-2) to TRBJ2-5, with D perhaps matching TRBD2 (5 bases). Germline V gene sequence: CDR1 LGHDT, CDR2 YNNKEL (reference sequence). The CDR3 loop spans 14 amino acids. The V end lost 0 bases, the J end lost 2 bases, and 7 bases lay between the germline ends. DNA of the CDR3: TGTGCCAGCAGCCAAGACCGACTACAAGAGACCCAGTACTTC. As protein: CASSQDRLQETQYF.

V gene TRBV7-2 combines with J gene TRBJ2-7; 12 bases agree with TRBD1. Germline V CDR1 and CDR2: SGHTA, FQGNSA. The CDR3 totals 15 residues. V was clipped by 1 base and J by 4 bases; unmatched bases: 2. This CDR3 is CASSLGDRGLYEQYF. The CDR3 coding sequence is TGTGCCAGCAGCTTAGGGGACAGGGGGCTGTACGAGCAGTACTTC.

The chain employs TRBV5-1 and TRBJ2-1, with D perhaps matching TRBD2 (6 bases). The V and J ends lost 2 bases and 8 bases respectively, with 14 bases between them. This CDR3 has 14 residues. Germline V gene lookup returns CDR1 SGHRS and CDR2 YFSETQ. The DNA for the CDR3 is TGCGCCAGCAGCTTACGACCTGGGACTGATGAGCAGTTCTTC. Translating it yields CASSLRPGTDEQFF. Supplemented by reference TRBV5-1 and TRBJ2-1, the full variable domain reads KAGVTQTPRYLIKTRGQQVTLSCSPISGHRSVSWYQQTPGQGLQFLFEYFSETQRNKGNFPGRFSGRQFSNSRSEMNVSTLELGDSALYLCASSLRPGTDEQFFGPGTRLTVL.

The V and J genes are TRBV18 and TRBJ1-3, with D maybe TRBD1 (6 bases). This CDR3 region has 16 residues. CDR1 and CDR2 from the germline V gene are KGHSH and LQKENI. With 6 bases removed from V and 0 bases from J, the gap between germline ends came to 15 bases. Here the CDR3 reads CASSPRTEPSGNTIYF. In DNA form, the CDR3 reads TGTGCCAGCTCCCCAAGGACAGAGCCCTCTGGAAACACCATATATTTT.

The V and J genes are TRBV13 and TRBJ2-6; D remains unclear. There are 13 residues in the CDR3. Trimming cost V 6 bases and J 2 bases, with 5 bases left between them. The germline V gene encodes CDR1 PRHDT and CDR2 FYEKMQ (reference sequence). Here the CDR3 reads CASRYTGANVLTF. The CDR3 coding sequence is TGTGCCAGCAGATATACTGGGGCCAACGTCCTGACTTTC.

The chain joins TRBV24-1 to TRBJ2-1, with 10 bases matching TRBD2. This CDR3 has 20 residues. V was pared by 1 base and J by 0 bases, with 11 bases of the junction left unmatched. CDR1 is KGHDR, CDR2 SFDVKD, per germline. The CDR3 spells CATSDLRGDSGRSSYNEQFF. Written as DNA, the CDR3 is TGTGCCACCAGTGATTTACGAGGGGATAGCGGGAGGAGCTCCTACAATGAGCAGTTCTTC.

This sequence joins TRBV5-1 and TRBJ2-1; a weak D match, TRBD2 (7 bases). The ends were cut back, 3 bases at V and 1 base at J, with 17 bases in the middle. Germline V lookup: CDR1 SGHRS, CDR2 YFSETQ. The CDR3 runs to 17 residues. The chain's CDR3 is CASSSGSGGPSYNEQFF. The CDR3 bases are TGCGCCAGCAGCTCCGGCTCGGGGGGCCCTTCCTACAATGAGCAGTTCTTC.

CDR3 coding DNA: TGTGCCAGCAGCCAAGATATGATCAGCAATGAGCAGTTCTTC. This codes for CASSQDMISNEQFF. This rearrangement joins TRBV3-1 (or the pseudogene TRBV3-2) to TRBJ2-1; no firm D call. The germline CDR1 and CDR2 sequences are LGHDT and YNNKEL (reference sequence). The CDR3 is made up of 14 amino acids. Trimming left V 0 bases short and J 6 bases short, with 9 bases between.

The chain has TRBV7-9 and TRBJ2-2; D gene unclear. Trimming took off 7 bases at V and 8 bases at J, with 11 bases between the two ends. The CDR3 length is 12 residues. Per germline, CDR1 SEHNR and CDR2 FQNEAQ (reference sequence). This chain's CDR3 is CASTRSAGELFF. The CDR3 nucleotides are TGTGCCAGCACCCGATCCGCGGGGGAGCTGTTTTTT.

The rearrangement uses TRBV28 and TRBJ1-2, with 9 nucleotides matching TRBD1. The CDR3 runs to 14 residues. Unmatched junction bases numbered 5, after V lost 5 bases and J lost 4 bases. Germline-derived CDR1 and CDR2 are MDHEN and SYDVKM. CDR3 in DNA: TGTGCCAGCAGTCCGACAGGGGGGGCCTATGGCTACACCTTC. Translating gives CASSPTGGAYGYTF.

This clone has just a few counts. CDR3 region: CASSQDQDTQYF. DNA of the CDR3: TGCGCCAGCAGCCAAGATCAAGATACGCAGTATTTT. The rearrangement uses TRBV4-1 and TRBJ2-3; D remains ambiguous. Germline-derived CDR1 and CDR2 are MGHRA and YSYEKL. V lost 0 bases to trimming and J lost 5 bases, with 3 bases between them. This CDR3 region has 12 residues.